The 31 T cell receptor beta chains below come from one sample, sequenced in a study of T cells in Graves' hyperthyroidism and ophthalmopathy. TCR beta CDR3 regions were amplified from RNA. With the HTBI primer set, the TCR CDR3 went through a first round of RT-PCR. TCRdb passed the multiplex PCR reads through MiXCR, listing each CDR3 protein once. This table has 200,000 to 250,000 distinct CDR3 sequences, roughly 18% appearing once. The source material was blood. The receptors were sampled from a man over 45 with Graves' hyperthyroidism.

This clonotype has a handful of counts. The V and J genes are TRBV7-9 and TRBJ2-1, with 11 nucleotides matching TRBD2. The length of the CDR3 is 15 residues. The ends lost 5 bases at V and 8 bases at J; junction bases unmatched: 8. Germline V CDR1 and CDR2: SEHNR, FQNEAQ (reference sequence). This chain's CDR3 is CASSPTSGGFHEQFF. For the CDR3, the DNA is TGTGCCAGCAGCCCAACTAGCGGGGGTTTTCATGAGCAGTTCTTC.

Turning to this clonotype: The junction does not match germline at one end; this may be a read error. J is TRBJ2-2 and V is TRBV11-2; tentative D call: TRBD2 (6 bases). This CDR3 comprises 14 residues. Germline V gene lookup returns CDR1 SGHAT and CDR2 FQNNGV. CDR3 sequence (DNA): TGTGCCAGCAGCCCACACCTTTGGCGGGAATGGCTGTATTTT. Amino acids: CASSPHLWREWLYF. The variable domain in full, completed from reference TRBV11-2 and TRBJ2-2, reads EAGVAQSPRYKIIEKRQSVAFWCNPISGHATLYWYQQILGQGPKLLIQFQNNGVVDDSQLPKDRFSAERLKGVDSTLKIQPAKLEDSAVYLCASSPHLWREWLYFGEGSRLTVL.

At least ten counts were recorded for this clonotype. This chain joins TRBV28 and TRBJ2-1; unclear D gene. This CDR3 comprises 10 residues. The germline CDR1 and CDR2 sequences are MDHEN and SYDVKM. With 3 bases removed from V and 10 bases from J, the gap between germline ends came to 4 bases. The DNA of the CDR3 is TGTGCCAGCAGTTTTCAGGAGCAGTTCTTC. This codes for CASSFQEQFF.

The rearrangement joins TRBV5-4 to TRBJ2-1; no clear D. Trimming took off 0 bases at V and 2 bases at J, with 3 bases between the two ends. Germline V gives CDR1 SGHNT, CDR2 YYREEE (reference sequence). The CDR3 has 13 amino acids. The CDR3: CASSLDPYNEQFF. The CDR3 DNA is TGTGCCAGCAGCTTGGATCCCTACAATGAGCAGTTCTTC.

The genes are TRBV9 and TRBJ1-2; D is undetermined. The CDR3 is 13 residues long. CDR1 SGDLS and CDR2 YYNGEE come from the germline V gene. V lost 3 bases and J 4 bases, leaving 10 bases between the germline ends. In DNA form, the CDR3 reads TGTGCCAGCAGCGGAATTACAGCCTATGGCTACACCTTC. Its protein is CASSGITAYGYTF.

The chain couples TRBV6-2 or TRBV6-3 to TRBJ2-7, with D perhaps matching TRBD2 (6 bases). Looked up from germline, CDR1 is MNHEY and CDR2 is SVGEGT. Trimming stripped 0 bases from V and 4 bases from J, with 13 bases between. The CDR3 sequence is 15 residues long. Here the CDR3 DNA reads TGTGCCAGCAGTTACTCCTGGAGGGGCGAATACGAGCAGTACTTC. It translates to CASSYSWRGEYEQYF.

The genes are TRBV5-1 and TRBJ2-2; 13 bases align to TRBD2. Germline CDR1 SGHRS, CDR2 YFSETQ. V was clipped by 5 bases and J by 5 bases; unmatched bases: 3. This CDR3 has 15 residues. CDR3 nucleotides: TGCGCCAGCAGGGGACTAGCGGGAAGAACCGGGGAGCTGTTTTTT. Its protein product is CASRGLAGRTGELFF.

This clonotype occurred many times. The rearrangement uses TRBV7-9 and TRBJ2-7; TRBD1 matches at 7 bases. Germline V gene sequence: CDR1 SEHNR, CDR2 FQNEAQ (reference sequence). The V and J ends lost 2 bases and 5 bases, in that order; junction bases with no gene match: 9. The CDR3 has 15 amino acids. CDR3 nucleotide sequence: TGTGCCAGCAGCTTATCGACAGGGCGGTCCCACGAGCAGTACTTC. Translation gives CASSLSTGRSHEQYF.

This clonotype showed up many times. The genes are TRBV28 and TRBJ2-7; 8 bases agree with TRBD1. Trimming removed 6 bases from V and 2 bases from J; junction bases left unmatched: 12. The germline V gene has CDR1 MDHEN and CDR2 SYDVKM. This CDR3 comprises 16 residues. The DNA for the CDR3 is TGTGCCAGCAGCTATGACAGGGGCTATTTTCCCTACGAGCAGTACTTC. Its translation is CASSYDRGYFPYEQYF.

Only a few counts were recorded for this clonotype. The chain couples TRBV15 to TRBJ2-3; TRBD1 is a possible D gene (5 bases). Trimming took 3 bases from V and 4 from J, leaving 11 bases between them. From germline, CDR1 is LNHNV and CDR2 YYDKDF (reference sequence). This CDR3 spans 14 amino acids. The CDR3 sequence: CATSRQGWADTQYF. The CDR3 DNA reads TGTGCCACCAGCAGGCAGGGTTGGGCAGATACGCAGTATTTT.

In the case of this clonotype: A read error is possible here, since a much larger clone lies one base away. The CDR3 bases are TGTGCCAGCACCGCCCCTGGGACTAGCGACTACAATGAGCGGTTCTTC. This codes for CASTAPGTSDYNERFF. The chain combines TRBV28 with TRBJ2-1; 10 bases align to TRBD2. The CDR3 has 16 residues. Germline V gives CDR1 MDHEN, CDR2 SYDVKM.

This clonotype was picked up many times. J is TRBJ2-3 and V is TRBV5-1; no clear D. From germline, CDR1 is SGHRS and CDR2 YFSETQ. The CDR3 length is 18 residues. Between the trimmed V and J ends, which lost 0 bases and 0 bases, there was a span of 17 bases. CDR3 nucleotide sequence: TGCGCCAGCAGCTTGGTTCAGGTGCGGCTAGGAAGCACAGATACGCAGTATTTT. This translates into CASSLVQVRLGSTDTQYF.

There are many counts of this clonotype. This chain connects TRBV20-1 to TRBJ2-5; D possibly corresponds to TRBD1 (6 bases). The germline V gene has CDR1 DFQATT and CDR2 SNEGSKA (reference sequence). V lost 5 bases, J lost 0 bases, and 25 bases lay in between. The CDR3 is 18 residues long. The CDR3 protein is CSAPRLTGTDWYQETQYF. The CDR3 DNA sequence: TGCAGTGCTCCGCGACTGACAGGTACAGATTGGTACCAAGAGACCCAGTACTTC.

This clonotype was found many times. This rearrangement joins TRBV20-1 to TRBJ2-3; 9 positions agree with TRBD2. From germline, CDR1 is DFQATT and CDR2 SNEGSKA (reference sequence). This CDR3 contains 15 residues. Losses at the gene ends were 0 bases for V and 5 bases for J; bases not matched to a gene: 6. The CDR3 is CSARDRVSGRDTQYF. CDR3 coding DNA: TGCAGTGCTAGAGATCGGGTTAGCGGGAGAGATACGCAGTATTTT.

This chain's CDR3 is CSARRPGTGDGKLFF. The CDR3 nucleotides read TGCAGTGCTAGGCGTCCCGGGACAGGGGACGGAAAACTGTTTTTT. This chain links TRBV20-1 with TRBJ1-4, with 10 bases aligning to TRBD1. The V segment lost 3 bases and the J segment 10 bases; nucleotides outside the gene matches: 11. Looked up from germline, CDR1 is DFQATT and CDR2 is SNEGSKA (reference sequence). The CDR3 runs 15 residues.

This clonotype was observed many times. The rearrangement uses TRBV6-2 or TRBV6-3 and TRBJ2-7, with 8 bases fitting TRBD1. The J segment lost 4 bases and the V segment lost 5 bases, leaving 4 bases of the junction unmatched. CDR3 length: 13 residues. CDR1 is MNHEY, CDR2 SVGEGT, per germline. CDR3 residues: CASSQGAAYEQYF. CDR3 coding DNA: TGTGCCAGCAGTCAGGGGGCAGCGTACGAGCAGTACTTC.

CDR3 DNA sequence: TGTGCCAGCAAAAGGGGGCAGACCACAGATACGCAGTATTTT. It encodes CASKRGQTTDTQYF. The gene calls are TRBV6-2 or TRBV6-3 and TRBJ2-3; 7 positions agree with TRBD1. The CDR3 runs to 14 residues. In germline, CDR1 is MNHEY, CDR2 SVGEGT. V dropped 7 bases and J dropped 2; count of bases not matched to a gene: 6.

This clonotype was counted at least ten times. The gene calls are TRBV5-1 and TRBJ2-1; D gene unclear. Germline V gene lookup returns CDR1 SGHRS and CDR2 YFSETQ. The V end lost 0 bases, the J end lost 12 bases, and 13 bases lay between the germline ends. The CDR3 extends over 13 amino acids. CDR3 DNA sequence: TGCGCCAGCAGCTTGGTGTCGGTCTCGGGGCAGTTCTTC. It yields the protein CASSLVSVSGQFF. Drawing the rest from reference TRBV5-1 and TRBJ2-1, the complete variable domain is KAGVTQTPRYLIKTRGQQVTLSCSPISGHRSVSWYQQTPGQGLQFLFEYFSETQRNKGNFPGRFSGRQFSNSRSEMNVSTLELGDSALYLCASSLVSVSGQFFGPGTRLTVL.

This clonotype was recorded many times. The chain joins TRBV5-1 to TRBJ2-3; D is uncertain. With 3 bases removed from V and 0 bases from J, the gap between germline ends came to 11 bases. Germline-derived CDR1 and CDR2 are SGHRS and YFSETQ. The CDR3 spans 15 residues. The CDR3 DNA sequence: TGCGCCAGCAGCTCTTACGGAGCAAGCACAGATACGCAGTATTTT. This gives the protein CASSSYGASTDTQYF.

This clonotype was seen ten or more times. The V call is TRBV28, the J call TRBJ2-1; a weak D match, TRBD1 (5 bases). Trimming took off 6 bases at V and 4 bases at J, with 10 bases between the two ends. This CDR3 has 13 residues. Germline V lookup: CDR1 MDHEN, CDR2 SYDVKM. The CDR3 nucleotides are TGTGCCAGCAGCCCTGACAGTTACAATGAGCAGTTCTTC. As protein: CASSPDSYNEQFF.

The V call is TRBV6-2 or TRBV6-3, the J call TRBJ2-2; TRBD2 matches 11 bases. The CDR3 has 16 amino acids. From germline, CDR1 is MNHEY and CDR2 SVGEGT. Germline trimming cut 1 base from V and 6 bases from J; bases unmatched to any gene: 4. For the CDR3, the DNA is TGTGCCAGCAGTTACTTACTAGCGGGAGTTGCCGGGGAGCTGTTTTTT. Translated: CASSYLLAGVAGELFF.

The sample holds many counts of this clonotype. The chain has TRBV25-1 and TRBJ2-5; D is unresolved. V was trimmed by 2 bases and J by 5 bases, leaving 9 bases between them. The CDR3 length is 13 residues. Germline lookup yields CDR1 MGHDK and CDR2 SYGVNS. The CDR3 DNA is TGTGCCAGCAGTGAACACATCTCTGAGACCCAGTACTTC. Translating it yields CASSEHISETQYF.

This clonotype was seen repeatedly, ten times or more. The V call is TRBV28, the J call TRBJ1-3, with a weak D call TRBD1 (5 bases). V was pared by 4 bases and J by 9 bases, with 19 bases between. The CDR3 extends over 15 amino acids. Germline assignment: CDR1 MDHEN and CDR2 SYDVKM. CDR3 nucleotides: TGTGCCAGCAGTTCTCTCGGGGCCCTAGGAGCCACCATATATTTT. The encoded protein is CASSSLGALGATIYF.

Concerning this clonotype itself: One junction end disagrees with the germline gene, perhaps due to a read error. This chain links TRBV20-1 with TRBJ2-3; 7 nucleotides match TRBD2. The germline CDR1 and CDR2 sequences are DFQATT and SNEGSKA (reference sequence). The CDR3 consists of 16 residues. CDR3 sequence: CCASSPSAGDTDTQYF. DNA for the CDR3: TGCTGTGCTAGCAGCCCCTCGGCGGGAGACACAGATACGCAGTATTTT.

This clonotype was seen more than once but under ten times. This sequence joins TRBV10-3 and TRBJ1-1; TRBD1 might be the D (6 bases). CDR3 length equals 14 residues. Germline values: CDR1 ENHRY, CDR2 SYGVKD. Between the trimmed V and J ends, which lost 3 bases and 5 bases, there was a span of 13 bases. The CDR3 DNA sequence: TGTGCCATCAGTGATTCTCGGGGGCAGACTGAAGCTTTCTTT. Encoded protein: CAISDSRGQTEAFF.

This clonotype was detected ten times or more. The CDR3 sequence: CASTIQESGNTIYF. The CDR3, as DNA: TGTGCCAGCACCATACAGGAATCTGGAAACACCATATATTTT. This rearrangement joins TRBV28 to TRBJ1-3; a possible D gene is TRBD1 (5 bases). CDR1 and CDR2 (germline): MDHEN, SYDVKM. This CDR3 comprises 14 residues. Trimming took off 7 bases at V and 1 base at J, with 11 bases between the two ends.

There are a few counts of this clonotype. The chain carries TRBV4-1 and TRBJ2-7; D gene unclear. The length of the CDR3 is 16 residues. CDR1 and CDR2 (germline): MGHRA, YSYEKL. V gave up 4 bases and J gave up 0 bases, with 16 bases separating them. The CDR3 sequence is CASSPSTQRPSYEQYF. CDR3 nucleotides: TGCGCCAGCAGCCCCTCGACTCAGAGACCCTCCTACGAGCAGTACTTC.

In this sample, this clonotype turned up a few times. The chain carries TRBV24-1 and TRBJ2-7, with 7 bases aligning to TRBD2. Germline trimming cut 4 bases from V and 0 bases from J; bases unmatched to any gene: 5. The CDR3 is 15 residues long. CDR1 KGHDR and CDR2 SFDVKD come from the germline V gene. As DNA, the CDR3 is TGTGCCACCAGTGAAATAGCGGGCAGCTCCTACGAGCAGTACTTC. Amino acids: CATSEIAGSSYEQYF.

This clonotype has more than one count but fewer than ten. The DNA of the CDR3 is TGTGCCAGTAGTGCCCTCAGGGGAAGCGGAAACACCATATATTTT. Translating gives CASSALRGSGNTIYF. The V and J genes are TRBV19 and TRBJ1-3; TRBD1 might be the D (6 bases). This CDR3 contains 15 residues. Trimming took 5 bases from V and 4 from J, leaving 15 bases between them. Germline V gene sequence: CDR1 LNHDA, CDR2 SQIVND (reference sequence). Full variable domain (rest looked up from reference TRBV19 and TRBJ1-3): DGGITQSPKYLFRKEGQNVTLSCEQNLNHDAMYWYRQDPGQGLRLIYYSQIVNDFQKGDIAEGYSVSREKKESFPLTVTSAQKNPTAFYLCASSALRGSGNTIYFGEGSWLTVV.

This chain uses TRBV6-2 or TRBV6-3 with TRBJ1-5; weak D call: TRBD1 (6 bases). Trimming took 4 bases from V and 4 from J, leaving 14 bases between them. This CDR3 has 15 amino acids. Germline V CDR1 and CDR2: MNHEY, SVGEGT. CDR3 in DNA: TGTGCCAGCAGTTCGGACAGTAGCTTGAATCAGCCCCAGCATTTT. Translating it yields CASSSDSSLNQPQHF.

As regards this clonotype: This may stem from a read error, because a much larger clone lies one nucleotide away. V gene TRBV24-1 combines with J gene TRBJ2-1; 9 nucleotides match TRBD2. With V trimmed by 4 bases and J by 5 bases, 8 bases remained unmatched. CDR3 length: 16 residues. The germline V gene has CDR1 KGHDR and CDR2 SFDVKD. The chain's CDR3 is CATSDQGLAPDNEQFF. The CDR3 DNA reads as TGTGCCACCAGTGACCAAGGACTAGCGCCCGACAATGAGCAGTTCTTC.